The subject of this entry is one T cell receptor beta chain. Its antigen is not known. The sample comes from a study of CD4 T cells in relation to SARS-CoV-2 and coronaviruses. Profiled with immunoSEQ multiplex PCR; TCRdb holds only in-frame clones, not every one. This sample has 15,000 to 17,000 clones, with around 74% found just once. CD4+ T cells from unexposed donors were obtained before the COVID-19 pandemic (2011-2018). Isolation of CD4+ T cells took place after about 9 days in culture. As cell numbers allowed, unexposed-donor CD4+ T cells faced SARS-CoV-2 S/N and four cold-coronavirus spikes. This clonotype was sampled from a human donor in good health. Sequenced sample: CD4+ T cells from PBMCs, cultured in vitro.

The CDR3 reads CAWSKLAGERIGNEQFF. The CDR3 coding sequence is TGTGCCTGGAGTAAGCTAGCGGGAGAGAGGATAGGGAATGAGCAGTTCTTC. V gene TRBV30 combines with J gene TRBJ2-1, with 10 bases matching TRBD2. J was trimmed by 7 bases and V by 2 bases; bases with no gene match: 14. There are 17 residues in the CDR3. The germline V gene has CDR1 GTSNPN and CDR2 SVGIG (reference sequence).